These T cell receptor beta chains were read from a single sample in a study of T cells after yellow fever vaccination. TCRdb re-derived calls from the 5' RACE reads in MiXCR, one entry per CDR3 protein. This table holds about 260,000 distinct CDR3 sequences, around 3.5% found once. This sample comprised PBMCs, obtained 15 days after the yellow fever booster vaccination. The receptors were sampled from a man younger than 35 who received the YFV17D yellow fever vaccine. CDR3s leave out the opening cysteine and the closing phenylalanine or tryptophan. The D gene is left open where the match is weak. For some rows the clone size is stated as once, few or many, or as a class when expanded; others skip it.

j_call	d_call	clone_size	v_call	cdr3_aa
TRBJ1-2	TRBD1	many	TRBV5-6	ASRPGTAVVIYT
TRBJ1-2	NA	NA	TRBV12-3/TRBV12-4	ASSPSARAGGGYT
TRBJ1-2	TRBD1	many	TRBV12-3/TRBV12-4	ASTPRAGGYGYT
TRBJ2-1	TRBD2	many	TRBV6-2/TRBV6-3	ASSYSLAGGIPYNEQF
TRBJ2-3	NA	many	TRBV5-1	ASSVSPETDTQY
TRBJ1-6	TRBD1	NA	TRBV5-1	ASSARTGDNSPLH
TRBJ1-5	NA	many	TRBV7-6	ASSLGGGESNQPQH
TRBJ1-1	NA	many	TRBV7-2	ASSFVQATSAF
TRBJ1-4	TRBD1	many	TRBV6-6	ASRNRDRYLEKLF
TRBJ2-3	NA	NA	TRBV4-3	ASSQESSARVRGDTQY
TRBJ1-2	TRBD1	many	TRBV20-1	SARTGGVYGYT
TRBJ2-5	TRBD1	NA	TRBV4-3	ASSQGQEVQETQY
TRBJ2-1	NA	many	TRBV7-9	ASSSTEMSYNEQF
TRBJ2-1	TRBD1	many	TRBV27	ASSPMGQYNEQF
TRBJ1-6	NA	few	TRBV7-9	ATSARSSYNSPLH
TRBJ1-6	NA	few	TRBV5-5	ASSPYGRRVGNSPLH
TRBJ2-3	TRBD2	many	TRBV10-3	AISEELAGVADTQY
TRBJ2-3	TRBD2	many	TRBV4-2	ASSQDPAGGSTDTQY
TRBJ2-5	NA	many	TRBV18	ASSPSYSKETQY
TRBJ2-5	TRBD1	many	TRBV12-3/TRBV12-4	ASSSWDREYETQY
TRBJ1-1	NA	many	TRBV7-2	ASSFGRTEAF
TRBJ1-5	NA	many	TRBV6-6	ASRRPGNQPQH
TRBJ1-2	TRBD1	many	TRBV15	ATSRDLATGEAGYT
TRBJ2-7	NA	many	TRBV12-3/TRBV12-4	ASSAGPSYEQY
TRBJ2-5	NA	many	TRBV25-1	ASSARALQETQY